A single sample gave rise to the 23 T cell receptor beta chains below, sequenced in a study of metastatic and nonmetastatic thyroid tumors. Ahead of thyroid surgery, no patient had received treatment of any kind. TCRdb redid the clone calls on the PCR reads using MiXCR. This repertoire shows tens of thousands of clones, about 15% found once; its top ten account for 2.5% to 3.5%. Sequencing was performed on blood. All receptors derive from a female donor with papillary thyroid cancer or a benign thyroid nodule (not recorded which). Some clones in this sample may be carry-over from other donors' samples.

This clone was counted at least ten times. The gene calls are TRBV11-2 and TRBJ2-1; no firm D call. Trimming took off 6 bases at V and 5 bases at J, with 14 bases between the two ends. This CDR3 comprises 14 residues. Germline-derived CDR1 and CDR2 are SGHAT and FQNNGV. CDR3 sequence: CASSPEVINNEQFF. DNA of the CDR3: TGTGCCAGCAGTCCTGAGGTTATAAACAATGAGCAGTTCTTC.

In this sample, this clone turned up many times. The V gene is TRBV20-1, the J gene TRBJ2-7; D is unresolved. The V and J ends lost 3 bases and 7 bases respectively, with 16 bases between them. The germline V gene encodes CDR1 DFQATT and CDR2 SNEGSKA (reference sequence). The length of the CDR3 is 13 residues. CDR3 in amino acids: CSASINSPREQYF. In DNA form, the CDR3 reads TGCAGTGCTAGCATCAACAGCCCTAGAGAGCAGTACTTC.

This clone came up a few times. This chain uses TRBV27 with TRBJ1-1; TRBD1 matches at 7 bases. The CDR3 contains 16 residues. V gave up 3 bases and J gave up 4 bases; unmatched junction bases: 11. The V gene's germline CDR1 is MNHEY and CDR2 SMNVEV (reference sequence). The CDR3 sequence: CASSLDRLMYTTEAFF. The DNA for the CDR3 is TGTGCCAGCAGTTTGGACAGGTTAATGTATACCACTGAAGCTTTCTTT.

This clone was recorded at least ten times. This sequence joins TRBV28 and TRBJ2-1, with D maybe TRBD2 (6 bases). V dropped 4 bases and J dropped 4 bases, with 11 bases sitting between them. The CDR3 runs to 14 residues. The germline gives CDR1 MDHEN, CDR2 SYDVKM. The CDR3 DNA reads as TGTGCCAGCAGTTCGGAGGGGTTATACAATGAGCAGTTCTTC. Translation gives CASSSEGLYNEQFF.

Ten or more counts support this clone. The genes are TRBV28 and TRBJ1-5; D perhaps matches TRBD1 (5 bases). Germline loops: CDR1 MDHEN, CDR2 SYDVKM. The CDR3 is 13 residues long. The germline V and J ends were trimmed by 7 bases and 2 bases, with 9 bases remaining between them. CDR3 sequence (DNA): TGTGCCAGCAAGAGGGGTGGCAATCAGCCCCAGCATTTT. This sequence encodes CASKRGGNQPQHF.

This clone was picked up a small number of times. The chain links TRBV2 to TRBJ1-6; D might be TRBD1 (5 bases). Germline CDR1 is SNHLY and CDR2 is FYNNEI. V lost 3 bases and J 0 bases, leaving 9 bases between the germline ends. There are 16 residues in the CDR3. The chain's CDR3 is CASSEGGSSYNSPLHF. CDR3 coding DNA: TGTGCCAGCAGTGAGGGGGGGAGCTCCTATAATTCACCCCTCCACTTT.

The sample holds a few counts of this clone. A read error may account for a junction end that differs from germline. V gene TRBV12-3 or TRBV12-4 combines with J gene TRBJ2-1; no firm D call. This CDR3 has 13 residues. This chain's CDR3 is CASRYVGFDEQLF. The CDR3 nucleotides are TGTGCCAGCAGATACGTTGGGTTCGATGAGCAGCTCTTC.

This clone was seen many times. The chain uses TRBV18 and TRBJ1-2; D gene uncertain. Deletions cut 1 base from V and 5 bases from J, with 11 bases between. The CDR3 consists of 14 residues. Germline CDR1 KGHSH, CDR2 LQKENI. CDR3 sequence: CASSPREAGYGYTF. CDR3 coding DNA: TGTGCCAGCTCACCACGTGAGGCAGGTTATGGCTACACCTTC. Using reference TRBV18 and TRBJ1-2 for the parts outside the CDR3, the full variable domain is NAGVMQNPRHLVRRRGQEARLRCSPMKGHSHVYWYRQLPEEGLKFMVYLQKENIIDESGMPKERFSAEFPKEGPSILRIQQVVRGDSAAYFCASSPREAGYGYTFGSGTRLTVV.

This clone was detected many times. This sequence joins TRBV2 and TRBJ1-1; possible D gene TRBD1, 6 bases. V was trimmed by 0 bases and J by 3 bases, leaving 11 bases between them. The CDR3 runs 15 residues. Looked up from germline, CDR1 is SNHLY and CDR2 is FYNNEI. CDR3 sequence (DNA): TGTGCCAGCAGTGAAGCGGGACAAATCGACACTGAAGCTTTCTTT. As protein: CASSEAGQIDTEAFF.

In its sample, this clone was seen many times. The chain joins TRBV7-9 to TRBJ2-7; 7 bases are shared with TRBD1. Losses at the gene ends were 6 bases for V and 6 bases for J; bases not matched to a gene: 5. Germline assignment: CDR1 SEHNR and CDR2 FQNEAQ (reference sequence). The CDR3 runs to 12 residues. This CDR3 is CASREDRLEQYF. DNA for the CDR3: TGTGCCAGCAGAGAGGACAGGCTCGAGCAGTACTTC.

This clone was counted at least ten times. The chain recombines TRBV28 with TRBJ2-7; unclear D gene. V was shortened by 2 bases and J by 4 bases, with 9 bases between the two germline ends. In germline, CDR1 is MDHEN, CDR2 SYDVKM. There are 13 residues in the CDR3. Here the CDR3 reads CASSLVNEYEQYF. Here the CDR3 DNA reads TGTGCCAGCAGTTTAGTCAACGAATACGAGCAGTACTTC.

This clone was picked up many times. J is TRBJ1-1 and V is TRBV10-1; no firm D call. V gave up 3 bases and J gave up 2 bases, with 7 bases separating them. The CDR3 consists of 13 residues. CDR1 and CDR2 from the germline V gene are WNHNN and SYGVQD (reference sequence). This CDR3 is CASSEGTNTEAFF. The CDR3 DNA follows: TGCGCCAGCAGTGAAGGCACCAACACTGAAGCTTTCTTT.

This clone was seen many times. This chain connects TRBV5-1 to TRBJ2-1; TRBD2 agrees at 9 bases. V lost 4 bases, J lost 3 bases, and 5 bases stayed unmatched. The CDR3 length is 15 residues. Germline CDR1 and CDR2: SGHRS and YFSETQ. In DNA, the CDR3 is TGCGCCAGCAGCCCGACTAGCGGAGACTACAATGAGCAGTTCTTC. Encoded protein: CASSPTSGDYNEQFF.

This clone was detected a few times. The rearrangement links TRBV28 to TRBJ1-6; D is undetermined. Trimming shortened V by 6 bases and J by 6 bases, and 18 bases separated the two germline ends. The CDR3 sequence is 16 residues long. Germline V gives CDR1 MDHEN, CDR2 SYDVKM. For the CDR3, the DNA is TGTGCCAGCAGCACAGAACGGACGCTTGGTAATTCACCCCTCCACTTT. It specifies CASSTERTLGNSPLHF. Looking up the rest from reference TRBV28 and TRBJ1-6 gives the full variable domain: DVKVTQSSRYLVKRTGEKVFLECVQDMDHENMFWYRQDPGLGLRLIYFSYDVKMKEKGDIPEGYSVSREKKERFSLILESASTNQTSMYLCASSTERTLGNSPLHFGNGTRLTVT.

As regards this clone: Its ends do not fully match the called genes, so a read error is possible. The gene calls are TRBV7-2 and TRBJ2-1; no clear D. Germline loops: CDR1 SGHTA, CDR2 FQGNSA. The CDR3 covers 17 residues. In DNA form, the CDR3 reads TGTGCCAGCATCTTAGTCGCTCGGTCGGGCTCCTACAATGAGCAGTTCTTC. Residues: CASILVARSGSYNEQFF.

This clone was seen at least ten times. V is TRBV9 and J is TRBJ2-2; the D gene could be TRBD1 or TRBD2 (5 bases each). V lost 7 bases to trimming and J lost 5 bases, with 24 bases between them. CDR3 length: 17 amino acids. The germline CDR1 and CDR2 sequences are SGDLS and YYNGEE. The CDR3 coding sequence is TGTGCCAGCTGTCGGGATCAGGGCGTAGTAGGGACCGGGGAGCTGTTTTTT. It translates to CASCRDQGVVGTGELFF.

This clone was counted many times. V and J are TRBV2 and TRBJ2-2; D possibly uses TRBD1 or TRBD2 (5 bases each). Trimming took 3 bases from V and 6 from J, leaving 20 bases between them. This CDR3 has 17 residues. Germline CDR1 and CDR2: SNHLY and FYNNEI. The CDR3 DNA is TGTGCCAGCAGTGAGAGGGGCTCCTATAGTGTGTCCGGGGAGCTGTTTTTT. Its protein product is CASSERGSYSVSGELFF.

This clone was seen repeatedly, ten times or more. The chain links TRBV29-1 to TRBJ2-3, with 12 bases that match TRBD2. V trimming: 6 bases; J trimming: 3 bases; junction bases outside the gene matches: 4. This CDR3 is 14 amino acids long. Germline V CDR1 and CDR2: SQVTM, ANQGSEA. This chain's CDR3 is CSVTTSGRTDTQYF. The CDR3 nucleotides read TGCAGCGTGACGACTAGCGGGAGAACAGATACGCAGTATTTT.

This clone was recorded at least ten times. This sequence joins TRBV19 and TRBJ2-7, with TRBD2 identical over 10 bases. CDR3 length: 14 amino acids. The V gene's germline CDR1 is LNHDA and CDR2 SQIVND (reference sequence). Trimming at V came to 3 bases and at J to 3 bases, leaving 2 bases not matched to a gene. DNA for the CDR3: TGTGCCAGTAGTATTACTAGCGGGAACTACGAGCAGTACTTC. Its protein product is CASSITSGNYEQYF.

This chain joins TRBV6-1 and TRBJ2-3, with TRBD2 as a possible D gene (6 bases). Germline lookup yields CDR1 MNHNS and CDR2 SASEGT. There are 14 residues in the CDR3. Trimming removed 5 bases from V and 12 bases from J, with 21 bases in between. The CDR3 loop reads CASSTCTGRGTQYF. The CDR3 nucleotides are TGTGCCAGCAGTACCTGTACAGGCAGAGGGACTCAGTATTTT.

This clone has at least ten counts. The chain employs TRBV3-1 and TRBJ2-5; 8 nucleotides align to TRBD2. The ends lost 0 bases at V and 3 bases at J; junction bases unmatched: 6. The germline gives CDR1 LGHDT, CDR2 YNNKEL (reference sequence). This CDR3 spans 16 amino acids. In DNA form, the CDR3 reads TGTGCCAGCAGCCAAGATCCGAGCGGGAGAAAAGAGACCCAGTACTTC. Translating it yields CASSQDPSGRKETQYF.

To note about this clone: This may come from a read error, since a much larger clone is one base off. V usage is TRBV18 and J usage is TRBJ1-1; D remains unclear. The CDR3 sequence is 15 residues long. Germline CDR1 and CDR2: KGHSH and LQKENI. Here the CDR3 DNA reads TGTGTCAGCTCACCAAGTCGGGAAGGTAACACTGAAGCTTTCTTT. Translating gives CVSSPSREGNTEAFF.

There are many counts of this clone. This may stem from a read error, because a much larger clone lies one nucleotide away. The sample holds other DNA sequences that translate to the same CDR3. This sequence joins TRBV6-1 and TRBJ2-7, with D perhaps TRBD1 (5 bases). CDR3 length: 17 amino acids. Germline loops: CDR1 MNHNS, CDR2 SASEGT. The CDR3 spells CASSVVGLSQGSYEQYF. The CDR3, as DNA: TGCGCCAGCAGTGTGGTGGGCCTATCTCAGGGATCGTACGAGCAGTACTTC.